One and the same sample provided the 2 T cell receptor beta chains below, sequenced in a study of T cell repertoires in cytomegalovirus infection. TCRdb re-called the reads through MiXCR, storing one row per CDR3 protein. The table has 350,000 to 550,000 distinct CDR3 sequences, about a third seen once. The source material was PBMCs. Receptor source: a human donor in good health (CMV status not recorded). Some clones in this sample may be carry-over from other donors' samples.

This clonotype showed up just a few times. The junction does not match germline at one end; this may be a read error. The chain couples TRBV6-6 to TRBJ2-2, with unresolved D. The CDR3 loop spans 14 amino acids. Germline CDR1 MNHNY, CDR2 SVGAGI (reference sequence). CDR3 amino acids: CVSSSSSGTGELFF. In DNA form, the CDR3 reads TGTGTCAGCAGTTCCTCGAGTGGCACCGGGGAGCTGTTTTTT.

This clonotype was counted between two and nine times. This chain uses TRBV5-4 with TRBJ1-5; D gene ambiguous. The V gene lost 7 bases and the J gene lost 3 bases, with 17 bases spanning the gap. Germline V CDR1 and CDR2: SGHNT, YYREEE (reference sequence). CDR3 length: 15 amino acids. This chain's CDR3 is CASSSREFPNQPQHF. The CDR3 region has the DNA TGTGCCAGCTCGAGCCGAGAGTTCCCCAATCAGCCCCAGCATTTT. The full variable domain, in which reference TRBV5-4 and TRBJ1-5 provide the parts outside the CDR3, is ETGVTQSPTHLIKTRGQQVTLRCSSQSGHNTVSWYQQALGQGPQFIFQYYREEENGRGNFPPRFSGLQFPNYSSELNVNALELDDSALYLCASSSREFPNQPQHFGDGTRLSIL.